This T cell receptor beta chain was observed in a study of blood T cell repertoires in COVID-19. Clones were sequenced by immunoSEQ multiplex PCR, and TCRdb holds only the in-frame ones, with some missing. The sample lists nearly 110,000 clones, roughly 90% occurring once. The CDR3 length is 14 residues. V lost 7 bases and J lost 4; bases outside the gene matches: 12. The V gene's germline CDR1 is SQVTM and CDR2 ANQGSEA. The source material was peripheral blood. The chain recombines TRBV29-1 with TRBJ2-7, with 8 bases matching TRBD1. The TCR was taken from a man aged 40-55 years with active or convalescent COVID-19. The CDR3: CSAIRDRTLYEQYF. The CDR3 DNA sequence: TGCAGCGCCATCCGGGACAGGACCTTATACGAGCAGTACTTC.